Listed below are T cell receptor beta chains from one sample, sequenced in a study of blood T cells in healthy people across ages. TCRdb passed the 5' RACE reads through MiXCR, listing each CDR3 protein once. The data contain hundreds of thousands of distinct CDR3 sequences, about 25% of them singletons. This same sample was also part of a study on T cells of mothers and their children.

Source material: blood. These receptors were collected from a boy aged 5-17 years in good health. Each CDR3 is given with its conserved first and last residue. The D gene is left open where the match is weak. For some rows the clone size is stated as once, few or many, or as a class when expanded; others skip it.

abundance	j_gene	d_gene	v_gene	CDR3nt	CDR3aa
.	TRBJ2-7	.	TRBV6-1	TGTGCCAGCAGTGAAGGTTTGGCCAGTATAACCTACGAGCAGTACTTC	CASSEGLASITYEQYF
few	TRBJ2-5	TRBD2	TRBV7-2	TGTGCCAGCAGCTTTTATCCGGGACTAGCGGTGCAAGAGACCCAGTACTTC	CASSFYPGLAVQETQYF
few	TRBJ1-6	TRBD1	TRBV20-1	TGCAGTGCTAGAGAAGACAGGGATTCACCCCTCCACTTT	CSAREDRDSPLHF
few	TRBJ2-1	.	TRBV7-9	TGTGCCAGCACCGGGGGTGAGCAGTTCTTC	CASTGGEQFF
few	TRBJ2-3	.	TRBV7-9	TGTGCCAGCAGCTTAGGGACGCTGAGCACAGATACGCAGTATTTT	CASSLGTLSTDTQYF
.	TRBJ2-1	.	TRBV25-1	TGTGCCAGCAGCGCCGGGAGATCTTCCTACAATGAGCAGTTCTTC	CASSAGRSSYNEQFF
.	TRBJ2-1	.	TRBV29-1	TGCAGCGTCGGGGAGGTGGGCACCTACAATGAGCAGTTCTTC	CSVGEVGTYNEQFF
.	TRBJ1-6	.	TRBV20-1	TGCAGTGCCGCAATTGCGTCCGCAATGTCCAATTCACCCCTCCACTTT	CSAAIASAMSNSPLHF
.	TRBJ2-3	TRBD2	TRBV7-2	TGTGCCAGCGAGGGACTAGCGGGGGAGCCACTTAGGGCAGATACGCAGTATTTT	CASEGLAGEPLRADTQYF
.	TRBJ2-7	.	TRBV7-2	TGTGCCAGCAGCTTATCGTCTTCTGGCGAGCAGTACTTC	CASSLSSSGEQYF
.	TRBJ2-1	.	TRBV9	TGTGCCAGCAGCAGGGGATCAGGGAGCTCCTACAATGAGCAGTTCTTC	CASSRGSGSSYNEQFF
.	TRBJ2-5	.	TRBV20-1	TGCAGTGCTCACGCAGGGCTCTGGTCCCAGACCCAGTACTTC	CSAHAGLWSQTQYF
.	TRBJ2-3	TRBD2	TRBV12-3/TRBV12-4	TGTGCCAGCGTGCCTCCGGGGACTAGCGAGGATACGCAGTATTTT	CASVPPGTSEDTQYF
few	TRBJ2-1	.	TRBV7-2	TGTGCCAGCAGCTTAGCTAAGCGGGACAAGCAGTTCTTC	CASSLAKRDKQFF
.	TRBJ2-5	.	TRBV2	TGTACCAGCAGTGAACGGCCTCAAGAGACCCAGTACTTC	CTSSERPQETQYF
few	TRBJ1-1	TRBD1	TRBV5-1	TGCGCCAGCAGCCCGCGTCCGGGACAGGGGTATGAAGCTTTCTTT	CASSPRPGQGYEAFF
few	TRBJ2-5	.	TRBV28	TGTGCCAGCAGCTACAGGGGAGGGGGGACCCAGTACTTC	CASSYRGGGTQYF
few	TRBJ2-3	.	TRBV24-1	TGTGCCACCAGTGCTCCTAGCCGGCAGAATACGCAGTATTTT	CATSAPSRQNTQYF
many	TRBJ2-2	.	TRBV24-1	TGTGCCACCAGTGAAGCTGGGAGAGACACCGGGGAGCTGTTTTTT	CATSEAGRDTGELFF
.	TRBJ2-1	TRBD2	TRBV7-2	TGTGCCAGCAGCTTAGCGCAAAGCGGGGGCAATGAGCAGTTCTTC	CASSLAQSGGNEQFF
.	TRBJ1-3	.	TRBV7-9	TGTGCCAGCAGCAGAAGAGAGTCTGGAAACACCATATATTTT	CASSRRESGNTIYF
few	TRBJ1-4	.	TRBV12-3/TRBV12-4	TGTGCCAGCAGTTTAGCGCGAGGGTGGCTCGGGGAGGCAACTAATGAAAAACTGTTTTTT	CASSLARGWLGEATNEKLFF
.	TRBJ2-5	TRBD1	TRBV10-3	TGTGCCATCAGCGCCGGGACAGGGGCAGAGACCCAGTACTTC	CAISAGTGAETQYF
.	TRBJ2-5	.	TRBV7-9	TGTGCCAGCAGCCGCCTGGGGGCCCAAGAGACCCAGTACTTC	CASSRLGAQETQYF
.	TRBJ2-5	TRBD1	TRBV6-2/TRBV6-3	TGTGCCAGCACCGGGACAGAAAAGACCCAGTACTTC	CASTGTEKTQYF
.	TRBJ2-4	TRBD2	TRBV20-1	TGCAGTGCTAGGTTAGCGGGAGGGGCCAAAAACATTCAGTACTTC	CSARLAGGAKNIQYF
few	TRBJ1-2	TRBD1	TRBV15	TGTGCCACCAGCAGTCCCCGACCCGGGACAGGGTATGGCTACACCTTC	CATSSPRPGTGYGYTF
.	TRBJ2-7	TRBD1	TRBV10-3	TGTGCCATCAGTGAGTCGGGACAGGGAAGGTACGAGCAGTACTTC	CAISESGQGRYEQYF
.	TRBJ2-6	.	TRBV25-1	TGTGCCAGCCAGGGGCTGTTGGGGGCCAACGTCCTGACTTTC	CASQGLLGANVLTF
.	TRBJ2-1	TRBD2	TRBV7-2	TGTGCCAGCAGCTTAGGTTCCGGGACTAGTTCATTCTATGAGCAGTTCTTC	CASSLGSGTSSFYEQFF
.	TRBJ2-7	.	TRBV6-5	TGTGCCAGCAGTTACTTCCGGGCGGGAGAGCAGTACTTC	CASSYFRAGEQYF
.	TRBJ1-5	.	TRBV4-1	TGCGCCAGCAGCCAAGATGCGGAGCAGCCCCAGCATTTT	CASSQDAEQPQHF
.	TRBJ1-6	TRBD1	TRBV4-3	TGCGCCAGCAGCCATACAGGGGGCGGATCACCCCTCTACTTT	CASSHTGGGSPLYF
.	TRBJ2-1	.	TRBV20-1	TGCAGTGCTCGCCCACTAGAGATTGAAGGGTTGGGGCAGTTCTTC	CSARPLEIEGLGQFF
.	TRBJ2-5	.	TRBV12-3/TRBV12-4	TGTGCCAGCAGCTTAAAGGCCCAAGAGACCCAGTACTTC	CASSLKAQETQYF
.	TRBJ1-1	.	TRBV6-2/TRBV6-3	TGTGCCAGCAGTGACAGCACTGAAGCTTTCTTT	CASSDSTEAFF
.	TRBJ2-7	TRBD1	TRBV20-1	TGCAGTGCTGGGGGGACAGGGGGCTTTAAGGAGCAGTACTTC	CSAGGTGGFKEQYF
.	TRBJ1-2	.	TRBV6-2/TRBV6-3	TGTGCCAGCAGTTACGCTTTGGGGCAGCGTGGCTACACCTTC	CASSYALGQRGYTF
.	TRBJ2-3	TRBD2	TRBV11-2	TGTGCCAGCAGCCTCGGGACTAGCGGGGGGGATACGCAGTATTTT	CASSLGTSGGDTQYF
.	TRBJ2-3	.	TRBV14	TGTGCCAGCAGCCAAGAAGGGACTGTCCTTGCAGATACGCAGTATTTT	CASSQEGTVLADTQYF
.	TRBJ1-5	.	TRBV3-1	TGTGCCAGCAGCCCTAGTCCGGGACGTTCCCTACATAGCAATCAGCCCCAGCATTTT	CASSPSPGRSLHSNQPQHF
many	TRBJ1-1	TRBD1	TRBV6-6	TGTGCCAGTCTTAGTCGGGACAGGGGATCCGATGAAGCTTTCTTT	CASLSRDRGSDEAFF
.	TRBJ2-5	.	TRBV6-2/TRBV6-3	TGTGCCAGCAGTTACTCTATTCGAGAGACCCAGTACTTC	CASSYSIRETQYF
.	TRBJ1-4	TRBD1	TRBV15	TGTGCCACCAGCAGAGATCGGACAGGGACTAATGAAAAACTGTTTTTT	CATSRDRTGTNEKLFF
many	TRBJ1-5	.	TRBV4-3	TGCGCCAGCAGCCAAGATTTTAGCAATCAGCCCCAGCATTTT	CASSQDFSNQPQHF
.	TRBJ2-1	TRBD2	TRBV9	TGTGCCAGCAGCGCGACTAGCGGCTATAGCTCCTACAATGAGCAGTTCTTC	CASSATSGYSSYNEQFF
.	TRBJ2-3	.	TRBV5-5	TGTGCCAGCAGCTTGGCAGGGTCGGCTTACACAGATACGCAGTATTTT	CASSLAGSAYTDTQYF
few	TRBJ1-4	.	TRBV12-3/TRBV12-4	TGTGCCAGCAGCCGACGGGACCCCGCTGAAAAACTGTTTTTT	CASSRRDPAEKLFF
.	TRBJ2-3	TRBD1	TRBV5-1	TGCGCCAGCAGCTTGGATGTAGGGGGCTATTTAAATGGCTATTTT	CASSLDVGGYLNGYF
few	TRBJ2-7	.	TRBV20-1	TGCAGTGCTAGGGGACTGGGGACGGCCGCCGAGCAGTACTTC	CSARGLGTAAEQYF
many	TRBJ2-7	.	TRBV7-2	TGTGCCAGCAGCCCTGGACTTTTCTCCTACGAGCAGTACTTC	CASSPGLFSYEQYF
.	TRBJ2-3	TRBD2	TRBV20-1	TGCAGTGCTAGCGTACCCCAGGGACTAGCGGGTTTCGATACGCAGTATTTT	CSASVPQGLAGFDTQYF
few	TRBJ2-7	TRBD1	TRBV25-1	TGTGCCAGCAGAAGCGTGGGACAGGGCTCCTACGAGCAGTACTTC	CASRSVGQGSYEQYF